This T cell receptor beta chain was recovered during a study of TIL therapy for anti-PD-1-resistant metastatic lung cancer. The sample's time point: pre-treatment sample, taken before nivolumab and TIL therapy. Pleural nodules or supraclavicular lymph nodes made up most of the excised metastases sampled. Sequencing used immunoSEQ v3. Generated by immunoSEQ multiplex PCR, the TCRdb table keeps only in-frame clones and is missing some. The profile shows some 90,000 clones, 65% of them singletons. The V end lost 10 bases, the J end lost 1 base, and 13 bases lay between the germline ends. The CDR3 contains 14 residues. Germline-derived CDR1 and CDR2 are MDHEN and SYDVKM.

The genes are TRBV28 and TRBJ2-2; TRBD1 might be the D (5 bases). This sample comprised tumor tissue, obtained at baseline. The origin of this receptor is a person between 25 and 80 years old with non-small cell lung cancer. The CDR3 DNA follows: TGTGCCACCTCCTGGACAAGGAACACCGGGGAGCTGTTTTTT. Translated: CATSWTRNTGELFF.